This is a list of T cell receptor beta chains from one sample in a study of cytomegalovirus exposure and HLA in healthy donors. Sequencing was performed with immunoSEQ multiplex PCR; in TCRdb, only in-frame clones are kept and a portion is missing. The repertoire holds about 130,000 clones, with roughly 80% as singletons. Sequenced material: PBMCs. These receptors were obtained from a man aged 50 to 60 in good health and CMV-seronegative. Each CDR3 is given with its conserved first and last residue. The order of the fields is V gene, J gene, clone size, CDR3 protein. Clone size is stated in some rows and not others, as once, few, many or a class when expanded.

>TRBV13|TRBJ2-7|few
CASSLLRGGEQYF
>TRBV28|TRBJ1-5|.
CASRWADNQPQHF
>TRBV2|TRBJ1-4|many
CASTLTENEKLFF
>TRBV19|TRBJ2-1|.
CASSRAGGRNEQFF
>TRBV6-5|TRBJ1-2|.
CASSRTGVGNYGYTF
>TRBV30|TRBJ2-1|.
CASSTSGSSEQFF
>TRBV9|TRBJ2-1|.
CASSRGGDEQFF
>TRBV28|TRBJ1-1|.
CASRLQGAGGTEAFF
>TRBV21-1|TRBJ1-5|.
CASSNGTGFEASNQPQHF
>TRBV27|TRBJ2-2|many
CASSLGGGRERAGELFF
>TRBV2|TRBJ2-7|.
CASSSGTGGYEQYF
>TRBV5-1|TRBJ2-1|.
CASSLAGTSSYNEQFF